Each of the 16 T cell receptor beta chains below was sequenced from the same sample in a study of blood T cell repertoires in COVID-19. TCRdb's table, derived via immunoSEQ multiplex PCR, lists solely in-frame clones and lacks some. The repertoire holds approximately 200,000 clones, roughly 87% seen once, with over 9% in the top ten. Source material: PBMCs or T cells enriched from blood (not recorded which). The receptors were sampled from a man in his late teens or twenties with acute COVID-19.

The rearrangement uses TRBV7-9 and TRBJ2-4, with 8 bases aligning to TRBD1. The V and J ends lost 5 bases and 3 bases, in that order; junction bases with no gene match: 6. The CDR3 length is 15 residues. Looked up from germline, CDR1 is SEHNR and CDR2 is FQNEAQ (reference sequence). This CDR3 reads CASSTDREGKNIQYF. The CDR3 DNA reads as TGTGCCAGCAGCACGGACAGGGAAGGCAAAAACATTCAGTACTTC.

The CDR3 is CASTRGQSDTQYF. CDR3 sequence (DNA): TGTGCCAGCACCAGGGGACAGTCAGATACGCAGTATTTT. The rearrangement links TRBV2 to TRBJ2-3; 7 positions match TRBD1. The CDR3 totals 13 residues. Trimming at V came to 7 bases and at J to 4 bases, leaving 5 bases not matched to a gene. Germline loops: CDR1 SNHLY, CDR2 FYNNEI.

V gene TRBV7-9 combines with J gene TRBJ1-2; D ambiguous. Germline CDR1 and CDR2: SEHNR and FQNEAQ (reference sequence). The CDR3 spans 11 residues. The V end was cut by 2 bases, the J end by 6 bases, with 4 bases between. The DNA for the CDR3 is TGTGCCAGCAGCTTACGAGATGGCTACACCTTC. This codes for CASSLRDGYTF.

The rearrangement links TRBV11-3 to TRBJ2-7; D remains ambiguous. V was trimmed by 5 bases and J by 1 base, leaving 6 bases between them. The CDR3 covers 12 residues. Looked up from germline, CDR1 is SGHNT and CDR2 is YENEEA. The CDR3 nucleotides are TGTGCCAGCAGCACAGATTCCTACGAGCAGTACTTC. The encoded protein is CASSTDSYEQYF.

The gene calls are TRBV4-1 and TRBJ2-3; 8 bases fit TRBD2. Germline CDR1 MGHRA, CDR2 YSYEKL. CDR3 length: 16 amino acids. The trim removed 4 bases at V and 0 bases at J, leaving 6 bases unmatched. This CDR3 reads CASSLYGTSSTDTQYF. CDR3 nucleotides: TGCGCCAGCAGCCTTTATGGGACTAGTAGCACAGATACGCAGTATTTT.

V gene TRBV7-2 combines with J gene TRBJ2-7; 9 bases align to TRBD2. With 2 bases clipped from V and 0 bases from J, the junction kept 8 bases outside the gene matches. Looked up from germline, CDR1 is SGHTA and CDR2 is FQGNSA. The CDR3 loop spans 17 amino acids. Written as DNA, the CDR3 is TGTGCCAGCAGCTTACGACTAGCGGAACCAAGCTCCTACGAGCAGTACTTC. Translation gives CASSLRLAEPSSYEQYF.

The CDR3 region has the DNA TGTGCCAGCAGCTCCCGGGGAGAGACCCAGTACTTC. This translates into CASSSRGETQYF. The V and J genes are TRBV27 and TRBJ2-5; a weak D match, TRBD2 (5 bases). The germline V gene has CDR1 MNHEY and CDR2 SMNVEV (reference sequence). V was cut by 6 bases and J by 4 bases, with 9 bases left in between. CDR3 length equals 12 residues.

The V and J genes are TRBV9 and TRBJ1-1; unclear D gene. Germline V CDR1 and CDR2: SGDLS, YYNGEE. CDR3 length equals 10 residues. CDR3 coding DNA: TGTCTCCAGAAGAACACTGAAGCTTTCTTT. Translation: CLQKNTEAFF.

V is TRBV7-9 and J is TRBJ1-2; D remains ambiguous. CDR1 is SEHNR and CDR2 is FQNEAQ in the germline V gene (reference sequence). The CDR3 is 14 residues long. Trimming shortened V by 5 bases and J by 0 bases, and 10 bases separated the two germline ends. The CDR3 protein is CASSLAVANYGYTF. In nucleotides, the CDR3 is TGTGCCAGCAGCCTGGCGGTGGCTAACTATGGCTACACCTTC. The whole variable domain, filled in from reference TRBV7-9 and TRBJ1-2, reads DTGVSQNPRHKITKRGQNVTFRCDPISEHNRLYWYRQTLGQGPEFLTYFQNEAQLEKSRLLSDRFSAERPKGSFSTLEIQRTEQGDSAMYLCASSLAVANYGYTFGSGTRLTVV.

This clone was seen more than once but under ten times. DNA of the CDR3: TGTGCCAGTAAGCCGACAGGGGTCTCCTACAATGAGCAGTTCTTC. As protein: CASKPTGVSYNEQFF. The chain has TRBV19 and TRBJ2-1; TRBD1 aligns across 8 bases. V lost 7 bases to trimming and J lost 0 bases; unmatched junction nucleotides: 5. CDR3 size: 15 residues. Germline lookup yields CDR1 LNHDA and CDR2 SQIVND (reference sequence).

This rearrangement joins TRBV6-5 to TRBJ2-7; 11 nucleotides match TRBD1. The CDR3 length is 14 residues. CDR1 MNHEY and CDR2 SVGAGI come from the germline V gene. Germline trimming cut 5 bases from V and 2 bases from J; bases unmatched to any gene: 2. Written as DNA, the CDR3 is TGTGCCAGCAGTCCGGGACAGGGGGCCTACGAGCAGTACTTC. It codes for CASSPGQGAYEQYF.

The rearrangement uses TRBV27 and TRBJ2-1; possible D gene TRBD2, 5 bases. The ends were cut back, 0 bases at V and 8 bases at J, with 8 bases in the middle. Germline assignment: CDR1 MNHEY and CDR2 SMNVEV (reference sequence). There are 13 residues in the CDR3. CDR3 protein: CASSLSRAHEQFF. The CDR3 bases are TGTGCCAGCAGTTTATCGCGGGCCCATGAGCAGTTCTTC.

CDR3 DNA sequence: TGCAGTGCTGGTCGACTCGGCTACACCTTC. This encodes CSAGRLGYTF. The rearrangement uses TRBV20-1 and TRBJ1-2; D uncertain. This CDR3 has 10 residues. V lost 5 bases, J lost 8 bases, and 9 bases lay in between. Looked up from germline, CDR1 is DFQATT and CDR2 is SNEGSKA (reference sequence).

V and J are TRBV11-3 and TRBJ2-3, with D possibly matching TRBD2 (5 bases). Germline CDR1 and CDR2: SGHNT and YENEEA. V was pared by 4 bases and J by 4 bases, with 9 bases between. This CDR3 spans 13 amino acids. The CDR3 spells CASSYVGADTQYF. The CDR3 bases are TGTGCCAGCAGCTACGTGGGAGCAGATACGCAGTATTTT.

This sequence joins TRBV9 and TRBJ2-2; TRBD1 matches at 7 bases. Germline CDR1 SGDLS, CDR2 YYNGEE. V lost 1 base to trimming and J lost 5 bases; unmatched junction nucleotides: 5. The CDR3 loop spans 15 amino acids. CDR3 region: CASSVTGQRTGELFF. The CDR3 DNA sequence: TGTGCCAGCAGCGTAACGGGACAGAGAACCGGGGAGCTGTTTTTT.

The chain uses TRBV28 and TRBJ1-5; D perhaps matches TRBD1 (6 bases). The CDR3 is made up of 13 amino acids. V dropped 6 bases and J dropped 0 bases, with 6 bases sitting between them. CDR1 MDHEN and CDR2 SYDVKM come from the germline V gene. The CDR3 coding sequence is TGTGCCAGCAGAGGGGGTAGCAATCAGCCCCAGCATTTT. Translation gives CASRGGSNQPQHF.